This paragraph covers one T cell receptor beta chain sequence. These data come from a study of blood T cell repertoires in COVID-19. The method was immunoSEQ multiplex PCR; TCRdb's version includes in-frame clones alone and lacks a portion of them. The sample lists 310,000 or so clones, around 88% occurring once. Germline-derived CDR1 and CDR2 are MDHEN and SYDVKM. The CDR3 extends over 17 amino acids. J lost 3 bases, V lost 2 bases, and 13 bases had no gene match. The TCR was taken from a woman aged 40 to 55 who had recovered from COVID-19. The sequencing sample was made of PBMCs or T cells enriched from blood (not recorded which). The chain employs TRBV28 and TRBJ2-7, with 7 positions matching TRBD2. Written as DNA, the CDR3 is TGTGCCAGCAGTTTAGGGAGGGCCAGGCCGCTGTACTACGAGCAGTACTTC. Protein sequence: CASSLGRARPLYYEQYF.